The sequence of this TCR beta chain was determined in a study of T cell repertoires in cytomegalovirus infection. TCRdb recomputed calls from the reads with MiXCR, one row per CDR3 protein. This table holds roughly 230,000 distinct CDR3 sequences, around an eighth found once. Broader study findings: CMV-specific TCR beta clonotypes restricted by HLA-C were the ones dominating the ex vivo response.

Trimming stripped 0 bases from V and 10 bases from J, with 12 bases between. Germline V gene data show CDR1 as SGHNT and CDR2 as YENEEA. The CDR3 consists of 13 residues. This clonotype came up many times. Its antigen is as yet unknown. The clonotype was recovered from a human donor in good health (CMV status not recorded). Some clones in this sample may be carry-over from other donors' samples. The rearrangement links TRBV11-3 to TRBJ2-5; D unclear. The sequenced sample consisted of PBMCs. CDR3 bases: TGTGCCAGCAGCTTAGAAGGCGGCGAGGACCAGTACTTC. Protein product: CASSLEGGEDQYF.